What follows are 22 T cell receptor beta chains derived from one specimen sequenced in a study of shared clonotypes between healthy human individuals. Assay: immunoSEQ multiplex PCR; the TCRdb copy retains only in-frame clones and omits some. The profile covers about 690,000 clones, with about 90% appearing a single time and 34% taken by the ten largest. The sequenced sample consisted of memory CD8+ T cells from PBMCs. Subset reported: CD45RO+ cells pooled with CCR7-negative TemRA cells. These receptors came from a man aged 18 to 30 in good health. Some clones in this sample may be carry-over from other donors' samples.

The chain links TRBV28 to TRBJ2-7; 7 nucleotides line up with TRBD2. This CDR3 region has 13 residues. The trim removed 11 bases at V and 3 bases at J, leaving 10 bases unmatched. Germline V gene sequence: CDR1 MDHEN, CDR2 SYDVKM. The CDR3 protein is CAHSGLDDYEQYF. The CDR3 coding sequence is TGTGCCCACAGTGGACTAGATGACTACGAGCAGTACTTC.

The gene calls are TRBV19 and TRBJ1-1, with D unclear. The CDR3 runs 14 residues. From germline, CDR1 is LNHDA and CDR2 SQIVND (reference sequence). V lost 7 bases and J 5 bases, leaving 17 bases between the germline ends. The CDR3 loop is CASISVKGGTEAFF. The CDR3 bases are TGTGCCAGTATCTCGGTGAAAGGAGGAACTGAAGCTTTCTTT.

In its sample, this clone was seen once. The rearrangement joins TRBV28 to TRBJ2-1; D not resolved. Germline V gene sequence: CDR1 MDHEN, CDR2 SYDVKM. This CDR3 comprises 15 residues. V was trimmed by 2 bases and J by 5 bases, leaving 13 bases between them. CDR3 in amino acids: CASSLSSIGDNEQFF. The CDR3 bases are TGTGCCAGCAGTTTAAGTAGTATTGGGGACAATGAGCAGTTCTTC.

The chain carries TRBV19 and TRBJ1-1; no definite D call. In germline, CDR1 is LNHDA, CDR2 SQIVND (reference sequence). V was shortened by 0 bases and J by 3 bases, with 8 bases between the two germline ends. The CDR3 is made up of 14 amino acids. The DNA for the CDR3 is TGTGCCAGTAGTATAGATGGAGAGGACACTGAAGCTTTCTTT. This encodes CASSIDGEDTEAFF.

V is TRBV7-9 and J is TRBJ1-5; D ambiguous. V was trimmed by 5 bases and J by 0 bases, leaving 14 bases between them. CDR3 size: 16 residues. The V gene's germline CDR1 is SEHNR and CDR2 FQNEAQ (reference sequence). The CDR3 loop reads CASSPDPIYSNQPQHF. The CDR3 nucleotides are TGTGCCAGCAGCCCAGACCCGATCTATAGCAATCAGCCCCAGCATTTT. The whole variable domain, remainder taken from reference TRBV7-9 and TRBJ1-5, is DTGVSQNPRHKITKRGQNVTFRCDPISEHNRLYWYRQTLGQGPEFLTYFQNEAQLEKSRLLSDRFSAERPKGSFSTLEIQRTEQGDSAMYLCASSPDPIYSNQPQHFGDGTRLSIL.

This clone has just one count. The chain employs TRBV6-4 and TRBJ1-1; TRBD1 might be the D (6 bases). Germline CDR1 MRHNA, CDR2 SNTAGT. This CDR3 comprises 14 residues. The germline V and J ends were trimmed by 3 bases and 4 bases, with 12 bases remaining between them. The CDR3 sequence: CASSETLGATEAFF. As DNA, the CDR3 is TGTGCCAGCAGTGAGACGCTGGGGGCCACTGAAGCTTTCTTT.

In DNA form, the CDR3 reads TGTGCCAGCAGTGAAGATCGGAATCAGCCCCAGCATTTT. It specifies CASSEDRNQPQHF. The chain has TRBV25-1 and TRBJ1-5; no clear D gene. Germline values: CDR1 MGHDK, CDR2 SYGVNS. Trimming left V 2 bases short and J 4 bases short, with 6 bases between. This CDR3 has 13 amino acids.

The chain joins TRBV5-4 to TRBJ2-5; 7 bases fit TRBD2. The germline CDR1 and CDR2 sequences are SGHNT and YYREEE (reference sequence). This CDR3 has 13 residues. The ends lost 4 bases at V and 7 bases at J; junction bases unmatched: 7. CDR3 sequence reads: CASSLGTGGTQYF. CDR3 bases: TGTGCCAGCAGCCTGGGGACGGGGGGGACCCAGTACTTC. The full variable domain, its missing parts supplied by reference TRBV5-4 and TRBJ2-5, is ETGVTQSPTHLIKTRGQQVTLRCSSQSGHNTVSWYQQALGQGPQFIFQYYREEENGRGNFPPRFSGLQFPNYSSELNVNALELDDSALYLCASSLGTGGTQYFGPGTRLLVL.

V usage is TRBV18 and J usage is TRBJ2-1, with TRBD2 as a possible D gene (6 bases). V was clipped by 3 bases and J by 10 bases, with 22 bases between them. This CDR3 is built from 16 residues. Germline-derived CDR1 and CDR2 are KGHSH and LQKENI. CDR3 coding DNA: TGTGCCAGCTCACCGCTTCCCGGGACTTTACGAACCGAGCAGTTCTTC. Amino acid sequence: CASSPLPGTLRTEQFF.

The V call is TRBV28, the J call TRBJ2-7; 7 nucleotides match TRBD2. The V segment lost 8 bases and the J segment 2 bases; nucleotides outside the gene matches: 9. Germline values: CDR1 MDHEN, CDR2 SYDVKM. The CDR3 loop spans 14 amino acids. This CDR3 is CASVPWGGTYEQYF. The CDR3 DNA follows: TGTGCCAGCGTTCCCTGGGGGGGAACCTACGAGCAGTACTTC.

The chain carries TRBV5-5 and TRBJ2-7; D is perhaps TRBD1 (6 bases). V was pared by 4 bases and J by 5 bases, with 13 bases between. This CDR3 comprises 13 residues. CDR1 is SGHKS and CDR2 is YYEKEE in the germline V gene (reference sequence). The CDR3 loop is CASSIGQSHEQYF. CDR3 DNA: TGTGCCAGCAGCATTGGACAGTCCCACGAGCAGTACTTC.

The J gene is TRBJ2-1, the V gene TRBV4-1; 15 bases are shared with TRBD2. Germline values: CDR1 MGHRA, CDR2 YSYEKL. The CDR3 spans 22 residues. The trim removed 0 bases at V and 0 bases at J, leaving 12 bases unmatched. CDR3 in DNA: TGCGCCAGCAGCCAAGACGCCGGGACTAGCGGGAGGCCCCCGAGCTCCTACAATGAGCAGTTCTTC. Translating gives CASSQDAGTSGRPPSSYNEQFF.

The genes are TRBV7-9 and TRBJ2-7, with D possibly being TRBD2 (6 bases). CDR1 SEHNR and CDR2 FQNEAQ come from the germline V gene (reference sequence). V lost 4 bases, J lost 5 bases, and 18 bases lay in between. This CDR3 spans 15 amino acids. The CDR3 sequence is CASSSGARGSNEQYF. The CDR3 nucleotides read TGTGCCAGCAGCTCAGGCGCTCGGGGGTCCAACGAGCAGTACTTC. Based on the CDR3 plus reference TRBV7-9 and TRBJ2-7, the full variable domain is DTGVSQNPRHKITKRGQNVTFRCDPISEHNRLYWYRQTLGQGPEFLTYFQNEAQLEKSRLLSDRFSAERPKGSFSTLEIQRTEQGDSAMYLCASSSGARGSNEQYFGPGTRLTVT.

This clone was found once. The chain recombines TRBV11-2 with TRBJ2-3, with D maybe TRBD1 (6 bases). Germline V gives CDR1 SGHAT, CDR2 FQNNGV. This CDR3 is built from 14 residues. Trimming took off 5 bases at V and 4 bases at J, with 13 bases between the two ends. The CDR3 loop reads CASSMGAWADTQYF. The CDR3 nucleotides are TGTGCCAGCAGCATGGGGGCGTGGGCAGATACGCAGTATTTT. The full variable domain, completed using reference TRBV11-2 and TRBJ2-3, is EAGVAQSPRYKIIEKRQSVAFWCNPISGHATLYWYQQILGQGPKLLIQFQNNGVVDDSQLPKDRFSAERLKGVDSTLKIQPAKLEDSAVYLCASSMGAWADTQYFGPGTRLTVL.

Here the CDR3 DNA reads TGTGCCAGCTCACCACCGGTCGGGGCTGGAGGCTACACCTTC. It translates to CASSPPVGAGGYTF. The chain recombines TRBV18 with TRBJ1-2; TRBD1 might be the D (5 bases). V was pared by 0 bases and J by 8 bases, with 13 bases between. Germline V gene data show CDR1 as KGHSH and CDR2 as LQKENI. CDR3 length: 14 residues.

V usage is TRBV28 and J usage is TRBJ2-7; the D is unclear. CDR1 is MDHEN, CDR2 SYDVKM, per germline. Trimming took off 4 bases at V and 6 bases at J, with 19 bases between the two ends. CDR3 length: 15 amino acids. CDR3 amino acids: CASSSEWVDLGEQYF. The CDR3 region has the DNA TGTGCCAGCAGTTCCGAGTGGGTCGACCTGGGCGAGCAGTACTTC.

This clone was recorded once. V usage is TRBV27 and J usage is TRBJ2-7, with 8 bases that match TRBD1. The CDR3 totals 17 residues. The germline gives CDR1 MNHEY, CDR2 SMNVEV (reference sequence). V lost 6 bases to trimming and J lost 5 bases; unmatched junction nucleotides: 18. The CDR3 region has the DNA TGTGCCAGCAGCCAAGATTCTAGGACAGGGATTTACGACGAGCAGTACTTC. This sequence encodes CASSQDSRTGIYDEQYF.

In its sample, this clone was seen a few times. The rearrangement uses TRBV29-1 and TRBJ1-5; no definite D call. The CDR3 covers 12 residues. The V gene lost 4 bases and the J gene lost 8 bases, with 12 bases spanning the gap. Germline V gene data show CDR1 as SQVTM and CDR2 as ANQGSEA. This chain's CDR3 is CSVVVGGEPQHF. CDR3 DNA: TGCAGCGTTGTGGTAGGTGGGGAGCCCCAGCATTTT.

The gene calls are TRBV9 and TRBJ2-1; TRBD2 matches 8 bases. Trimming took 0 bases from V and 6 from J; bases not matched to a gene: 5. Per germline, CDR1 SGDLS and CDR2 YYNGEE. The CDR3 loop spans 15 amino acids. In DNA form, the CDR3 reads TGTGCCAGCAGCGTAGCGGGGACTAGAGCCAATGAGCAGTTCTTC. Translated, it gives CASSVAGTRANEQFF.

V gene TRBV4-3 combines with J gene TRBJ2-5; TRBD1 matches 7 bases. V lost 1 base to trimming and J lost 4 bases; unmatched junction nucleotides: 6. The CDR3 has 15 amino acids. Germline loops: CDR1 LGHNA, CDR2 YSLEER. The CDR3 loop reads CASSQGLGGRETQYF. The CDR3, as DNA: TGCGCCAGCAGCCAAGGTTTAGGGGGCCGAGAGACCCAGTACTTC.

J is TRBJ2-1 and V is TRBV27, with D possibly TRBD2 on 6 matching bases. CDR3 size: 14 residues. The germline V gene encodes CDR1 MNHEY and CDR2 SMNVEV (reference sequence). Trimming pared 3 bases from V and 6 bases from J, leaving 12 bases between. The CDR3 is CASSFVWGGNEQFF. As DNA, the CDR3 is TGTGCCAGCAGTTTTGTTTGGGGAGGCAATGAGCAGTTCTTC.

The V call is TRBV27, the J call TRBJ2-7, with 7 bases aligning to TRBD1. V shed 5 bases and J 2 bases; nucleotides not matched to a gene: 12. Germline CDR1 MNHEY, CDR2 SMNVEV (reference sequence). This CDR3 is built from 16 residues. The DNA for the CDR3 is TGTGCCAGCAGTACCCTCCACAGGGGTGGTCCCTACGAGCAGTACTTC. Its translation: CASSTLHRGGPYEQYF.